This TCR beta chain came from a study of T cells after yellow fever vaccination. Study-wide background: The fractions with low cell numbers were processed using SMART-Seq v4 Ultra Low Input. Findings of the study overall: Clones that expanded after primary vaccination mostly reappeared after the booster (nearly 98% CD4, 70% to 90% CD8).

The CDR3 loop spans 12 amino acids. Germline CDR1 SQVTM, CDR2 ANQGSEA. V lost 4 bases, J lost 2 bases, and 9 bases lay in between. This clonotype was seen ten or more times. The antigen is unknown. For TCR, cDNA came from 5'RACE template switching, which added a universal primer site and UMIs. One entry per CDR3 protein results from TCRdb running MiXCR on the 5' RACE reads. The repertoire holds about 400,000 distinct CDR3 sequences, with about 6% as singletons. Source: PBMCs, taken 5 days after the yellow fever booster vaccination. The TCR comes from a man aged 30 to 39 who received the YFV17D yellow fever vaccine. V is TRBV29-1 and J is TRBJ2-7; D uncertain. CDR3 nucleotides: TGCAGCGTTGCCCCGGACCCCTACGAGCAGTACTTC. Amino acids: CSVAPDPYEQYF.